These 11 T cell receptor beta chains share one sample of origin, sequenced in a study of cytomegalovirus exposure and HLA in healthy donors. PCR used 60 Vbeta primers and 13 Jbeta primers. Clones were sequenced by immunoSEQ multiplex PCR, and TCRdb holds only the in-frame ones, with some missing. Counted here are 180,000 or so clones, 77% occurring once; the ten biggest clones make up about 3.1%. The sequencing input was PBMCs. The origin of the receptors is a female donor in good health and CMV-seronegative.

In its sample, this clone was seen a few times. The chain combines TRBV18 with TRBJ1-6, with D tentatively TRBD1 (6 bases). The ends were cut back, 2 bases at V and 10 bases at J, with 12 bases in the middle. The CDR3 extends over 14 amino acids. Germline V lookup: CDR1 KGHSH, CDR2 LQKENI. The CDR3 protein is CASSPDRKGSPLHF. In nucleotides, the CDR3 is TGTGCCAGCTCACCAGACAGGAAAGGATCACCCCTCCACTTT.

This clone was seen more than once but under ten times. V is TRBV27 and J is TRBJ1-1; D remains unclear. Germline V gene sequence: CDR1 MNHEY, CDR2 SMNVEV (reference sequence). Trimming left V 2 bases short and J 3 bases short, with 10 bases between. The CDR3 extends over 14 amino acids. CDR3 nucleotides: TGTGCCAGCAGTTTAAACGGAGTTTACACTGAAGCTTTCTTT. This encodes CASSLNGVYTEAFF.

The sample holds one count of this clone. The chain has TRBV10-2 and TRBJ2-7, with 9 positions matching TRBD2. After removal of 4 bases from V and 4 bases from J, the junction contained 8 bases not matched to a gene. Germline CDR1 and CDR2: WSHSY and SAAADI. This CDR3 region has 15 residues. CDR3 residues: CASSVPREGGYEQYF. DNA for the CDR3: TGCGCCAGCAGTGTCCCGCGGGAGGGCGGGTACGAGCAGTACTTC.

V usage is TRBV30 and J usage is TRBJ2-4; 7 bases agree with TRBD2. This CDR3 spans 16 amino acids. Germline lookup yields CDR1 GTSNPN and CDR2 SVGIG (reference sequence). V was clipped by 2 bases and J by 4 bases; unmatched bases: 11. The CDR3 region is CAWSIGWGGEKNIQYF. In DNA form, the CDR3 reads TGTGCCTGGAGTATCGGTTGGGGGGGGGAAAAAAACATTCAGTACTTC.

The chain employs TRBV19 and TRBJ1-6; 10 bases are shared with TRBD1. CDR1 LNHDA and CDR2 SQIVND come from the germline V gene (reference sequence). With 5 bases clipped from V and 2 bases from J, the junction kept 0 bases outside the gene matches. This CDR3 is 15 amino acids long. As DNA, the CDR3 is TGTGCCAGTAGTGGACAGGGGGCCTATAATTCACCCCTCCACTTT. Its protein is CASSGQGAYNSPLHF.

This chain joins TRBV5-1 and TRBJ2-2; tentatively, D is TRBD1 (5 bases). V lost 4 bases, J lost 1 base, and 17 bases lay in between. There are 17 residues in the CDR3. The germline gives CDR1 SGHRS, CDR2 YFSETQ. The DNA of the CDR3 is TGCGCCAGCAGCCTAACCGAGCTTAGGGGGAACACCGGGGAGCTGTTTTTT. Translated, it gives CASSLTELRGNTGELFF. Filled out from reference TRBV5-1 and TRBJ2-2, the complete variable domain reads KAGVTQTPRYLIKTRGQQVTLSCSPISGHRSVSWYQQTPGQGLQFLFEYFSETQRNKGNFPGRFSGRQFSNSRSEMNVSTLELGDSALYLCASSLTELRGNTGELFFGEGSRLTVL.

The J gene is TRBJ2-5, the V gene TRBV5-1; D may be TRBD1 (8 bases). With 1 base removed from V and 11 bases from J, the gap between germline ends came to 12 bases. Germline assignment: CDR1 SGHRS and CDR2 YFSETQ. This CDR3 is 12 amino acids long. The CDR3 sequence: CASSLTGGEQYF. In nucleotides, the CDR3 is TGCGCCAGCAGCTTGACAGGGGGGGAGCAGTACTTC.

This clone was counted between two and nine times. DNA of the CDR3: TGTGCCAGCAGCCCAGCGGGAAACACCATATATTTT. Amino acids: CASSPAGNTIYF. The gene calls are TRBV11-2 and TRBJ1-3, with D unresolved. The CDR3 covers 12 residues. With 5 bases removed from V and 4 bases from J, the gap between germline ends came to 6 bases. Germline V gene lookup returns CDR1 SGHAT and CDR2 FQNNGV.

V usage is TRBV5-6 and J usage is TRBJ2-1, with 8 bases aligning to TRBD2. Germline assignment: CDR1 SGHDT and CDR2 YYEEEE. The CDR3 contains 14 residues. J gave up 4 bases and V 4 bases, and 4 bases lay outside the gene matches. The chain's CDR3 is CASSPGLVYNEQFF. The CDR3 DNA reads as TGTGCCAGCAGCCCGGGACTAGTGTACAATGAGCAGTTCTTC.

The CDR3 DNA reads as TGTGCCAGCGTATTGTATCCCGGTTCGAACACTGAAGCTTTCTTT. It codes for CASVLYPGSNTEAFF. The chain has TRBV28 and TRBJ1-1; D unresolved. The CDR3 length is 15 residues. The germline gives CDR1 MDHEN, CDR2 SYDVKM. V was cut by 8 bases and J by 1 base, with 17 bases left in between.

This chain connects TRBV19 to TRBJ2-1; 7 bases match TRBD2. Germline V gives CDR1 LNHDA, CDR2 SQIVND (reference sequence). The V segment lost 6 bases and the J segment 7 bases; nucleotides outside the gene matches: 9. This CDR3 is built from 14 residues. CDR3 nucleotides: TGTGCCAGTAGGGAGCTAGCGGAACTAAATGAGCAGTTCTTC. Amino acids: CASRELAELNEQFF.